These T cell receptor beta chains were read from a single sample in a study of T cell changes during pregnancy in multiple sclerosis. Repertoires were generated with immunoSEQ multiplex PCR, while TCRdb's copy carries only in-frame clones and drops some. The top ten hold about an eighth of the sample, which has under 40,000 clones, 90% seen once. This material consisted of CD8+ T cells from peripheral blood mononuclear cells, taken in the first trimester of pregnancy. The receptors were sampled from a female donor with multiple sclerosis, enrolled in a pregnancy study. Each CDR3 is given with its conserved first and last residue. A D gene is named only where the DNA matches it firmly. Rows give clone size only sometimes, using once, few, many, or a class for an expanded clone.

CASSPPQGADTGELFF	TGTGCCAGCTCACCGCCACAGGGGGCTGACACCGGGGAGCTGTTTTTT	TRBV18	.	TRBD1	TRBJ2-2
CASSLWEGGYNEQFF	TGTGCCAGCAGTTTATGGGAGGGAGGTTACAATGAGCAGTTCTTC	TRBV27	.	TRBD2	TRBJ2-1
CASSLPGHYTDTQYF	TGTGCCAGCAGTTTACCGGGACATTACACAGATACGCAGTATTTT	TRBV27	once	.	TRBJ2-3
CASSSGLADNEQFF	TGTGCCAGCAGCTCGGGACTAGCGGACAATGAGCAGTTCTTC	TRBV7-9	.	TRBD2	TRBJ2-1
CASSQDKGGRQPQHF	TGCGCCAGCAGCCAAGATAAGGGAGGACGTCAGCCCCAGCATTTT	TRBV4-1	.	.	TRBJ1-5
CASSPPVLMNTEAFF	TGTGCCAGCAGCCCCCCAGTCCTCATGAACACTGAAGCTTTCTTT	TRBV11-2	.	.	TRBJ1-1
CASSLAPSGQAYNEQFF	TGTGCCAGCAGCTTAGCGCCCTCGGGACAGGCATACAATGAGCAGTTCTTC	TRBV11-2	.	TRBD1	TRBJ2-1
CASSSGQGADEQYF	TGTGCCAGCAGTTCTGGACAGGGGGCGGACGAGCAGTACTTC	TRBV27	.	TRBD1	TRBJ2-7
CASSQATGTGYSYEQYF	TGTGCCAGCAGCCAGGCTACCGGGACAGGGTATAGCTACGAGCAGTACTTC	TRBV16	.	TRBD1	TRBJ2-7
CASSLGGGETQYF	TGTGCCAGCAGTTTAGGCGGGGGGGAGACCCAGTACTTC	TRBV28	.	TRBD2	TRBJ2-5
CASNSGTDRAYTF	TGTGCCAGCAATTCCGGGACAGATCGCGCCTACACCTTC	TRBV4-2	.	TRBD1	TRBJ1-2
CASSEDRAYEQFF	TGTGCCAGCAGTGAAGACAGGGCCTATGAGCAGTTCTTC	TRBV6-4	.	TRBD1	TRBJ2-1
CASREEGSGRNTIYF	TGTGCCAGCAGGGAGGAGGGGTCAGGAAGAAACACCATATATTTT	TRBV11-2	.	.	TRBJ1-3
CASSQRQGRAYEQYF	TGTGCCAGCAGCCAGCGACAGGGTAGGGCCTACGAGCAGTACTTC	TRBV14	.	TRBD1	TRBJ2-7
CASSEQGGTGANVLTF	TGTGCCAGCAGTGAACAAGGCGGGACTGGGGCCAACGTCCTGACTTTC	TRBV2	.	.	TRBJ2-6
CASSLIDSYTDTQYF	TGTGCCAGCAGCTTAATTGACAGTTACACAGATACGCAGTATTTT	TRBV7-9	.	.	TRBJ2-3
CASSTRDSLNTEAFF	TGTGCCAGCAGCACCCGAGACAGCCTAAACACTGAAGCTTTCTTT	TRBV7-9	once	.	TRBJ1-1
CATSGLAGRSSYEQYF	TGCGCCACCTCAGGACTAGCGGGGAGAAGCTCCTACGAGCAGTACTTC	TRBV5-1	.	TRBD2	TRBJ2-7
CASSRGLAGGPYNEQFF	TGTGCCAGCAGTCGAGGACTAGCGGGAGGGCCCTACAATGAGCAGTTCTTC	TRBV27	.	TRBD2	TRBJ2-1
CASSIRLAYSYEQYF	TGTGCCAGTAGTATCCGACTAGCGTACTCCTACGAGCAGTACTTC	TRBV19	.	TRBD2	TRBJ2-7
CASTMAPGHYEKLFF	TGTGCCAGCACCATGGCCCCGGGACACTATGAAAAACTGTTTTTT	TRBV28	.	.	TRBJ1-4
CASSPPTSGSFEQYF	TGTGCCAGCAGCCCCCCGACTAGCGGGAGTTTCGAGCAGTACTTC	TRBV7-9	once	TRBD2	TRBJ2-7
CASTLLGTGYYNEQFF	TGCGCCAGCACCCTTCTAGGGACAGGATATTACAATGAGCAGTTCTTC	TRBV5-1	many	TRBD1	TRBJ2-1
CAISQNRDRGPQETQYF	TGTGCCATCAGTCAAAACCGGGACAGGGGACCACAAGAGACCCAGTACTTC	TRBV10-3	.	TRBD1	TRBJ2-5
CASSLVRSGNQPQHF	TGTGCCAGCAGTTTAGTGAGGAGCGGGAATCAGCCCCAGCATTTT	TRBV28	.	.	TRBJ1-5
CSVEGTSGNQETQYF	TGCAGCGTTGAAGGGACTAGCGGGAACCAAGAGACCCAGTACTTC	TRBV29-1	.	TRBD2	TRBJ2-5
CASSFSGTYNEQFF	TGTGCCAGCAGTTTCTCCGGGACTTACAATGAGCAGTTCTTC	TRBV27	.	.	TRBJ2-1
CASSQAYNQPQHF	TGCGCCAGCAGCCAAGCCTACAATCAGCCCCAGCATTTT	TRBV4-3	.	.	TRBJ1-5
CATSRDPPRTGDPTGELFF	TGTGCCACCAGCAGAGATCCCCCCCGGACAGGGGACCCTACCGGGGAGCTGTTTTTT	TRBV15	.	TRBD1	TRBJ2-2
CASSKEGNRVRIQETQYF	TGTGCCAGCAGCAAAGAGGGCAACAGGGTAAGGATACAAGAGACCCAGTACTTC	TRBV21-1	.	.	TRBJ2-5
CASRPGLRNYNEQFF	TGTGCCAGCAGACCAGGACTACGAAATTACAATGAGCAGTTCTTC	TRBV27	.	.	TRBJ2-1
CASSVSRVYEQYF	TGTGCCAGCAGCGTGTCCAGGGTCTACGAGCAGTACTTC	TRBV27	.	.	TRBJ2-7
CASSLDTGASYEQFF	TGTGCCAGCAGCTTAGATACAGGGGCATCTTACGAGCAGTTCTTC	TRBV11-3	.	TRBD1	TRBJ2-1
CASSLSGRAYNEQFF	TGTGCCAGCAGTTTATCCGGGAGGGCCTACAATGAGCAGTTCTTC	TRBV28	.	TRBD2	TRBJ2-1
CASSQQTGGADIQYF	TGCGCCAGCAGCCAACAGACAGGGGGCGCAGACATTCAGTACTTC	TRBV4-3	.	TRBD1	TRBJ2-4
CASTQGMNTEAFF	TGTGCCAGCACCCAGGGGATGAACACTGAAGCTTTCTTT	TRBV2	.	.	TRBJ1-1